This T cell receptor beta chain comes out of a study of T cell responses to AZD1222 COVID-19 vaccine. The CDR3 consists of 12 residues. Trimming removed 3 bases from V and 6 bases from J, with 7 bases in between. The method was immunoSEQ multiplex PCR; TCRdb's version includes in-frame clones alone and lacks a portion of them. The profile shows about 140,000 clones, approximately 90% of them singletons. Sequences were derived from peripheral blood, sampled on day 0 of AZD1222 vaccination. The gene calls are TRBV12-3 or TRBV12-4 and TRBJ2-3; no clear D. The clonotype comes from an adult in good health. Here the CDR3 reads CASSFLADTQYF. The CDR3 region has the DNA TGTGCCAGCAGTTTTCTGGCGGATACGCAGTATTTT.